The 13 T cell receptor beta chains in this list originate from one sample, sequenced in a study of blood T cell repertoires in COVID-19. Method: immunoSEQ multiplex PCR; TCRdb's copy keeps in-frame clones and lacks some. The sample records 140,000 to 150,000 clones, more than 65% being singletons. The sample comprised peripheral blood. The receptors here all came from a man aged 55-75 years with acute or convalescent COVID-19.

V gene TRBV6-5 combines with J gene TRBJ2-5; D might be TRBD1 (5 bases). The CDR3 loop spans 13 amino acids. Germline V gene lookup returns CDR1 MNHEY and CDR2 SVGAGI. Trimming shortened V by 6 bases and J by 3 bases, and 11 bases separated the two germline ends. The CDR3 protein is CASSHRQEETQYF. DNA of the CDR3: TGTGCCAGCAGCCACAGGCAGGAAGAGACCCAGTACTTC.

The chain links TRBV19 to TRBJ2-1, with TRBD2 as a possible D gene (6 bases). CDR3 size: 15 residues. Germline V gene lookup returns CDR1 LNHDA and CDR2 SQIVND (reference sequence). Trimming removed 6 bases at V and 7 bases at J, with 19 bases between. CDR3 sequence reads: CASSPGVAEGNEQFF. The CDR3 DNA sequence: TGTGCCAGTAGCCCCGGGGTAGCGGAGGGGAATGAGCAGTTCTTC.

The rearrangement joins TRBV10-2 to TRBJ1-5; 8 bases match TRBD1. Germline values: CDR1 WSHSY, CDR2 SAAADI. This CDR3 spans 15 amino acids. The junction had 6 bases not matched to a gene; V was cut back by 6 bases and J by 2 bases. The CDR3 region has the DNA TGCGCCAGCAGCGACCAGGGGGCTGGCAATCAGCCCCAGCATTTT. Residues: CASSDQGAGNQPQHF.

V usage is TRBV6-5 and J usage is TRBJ2-7, with 7 positions matching TRBD2. V lost 8 bases, J lost 0 bases, and 7 bases stayed unmatched. CDR1 and CDR2 from the germline V gene are MNHEY and SVGAGI. The CDR3 is made up of 14 amino acids. The CDR3 DNA is TGTGCCAGCTGTCGGCTAGCGGACTCCTACGAGCAGTACTTC. Translation gives CASCRLADSYEQYF.

CDR3 sequence reads: CASSERQDQETQYF. In nucleotides, the CDR3 is TGTGCCAGCAGTGAACGTCAGGACCAAGAGACCCAGTACTTC. V is TRBV6-1 and J is TRBJ2-5; D is undetermined. The CDR3 length is 14 residues. With 2 bases removed from V and 0 bases from J, the gap between germline ends came to 7 bases. Per germline, CDR1 MNHNS and CDR2 SASEGT.

The genes are TRBV5-4 and TRBJ2-2; 7 bases align to TRBD2. The CDR3 is 15 amino acids. Germline V gives CDR1 SGHNT, CDR2 YYREEE (reference sequence). Germline trimming cut 2 bases from V and 4 bases from J; bases unmatched to any gene: 5. CDR3 sequence reads: CASSFGGRSTGELFF. The CDR3 nucleotides read TGTGCCAGCAGCTTTGGCGGGAGATCCACCGGGGAGCTGTTTTTT.

This chain uses TRBV28 with TRBJ2-7; TRBD2 matches 8 bases. Trimming at V came to 6 bases and at J to 3 bases, leaving 7 bases not matched to a gene. Germline CDR1 is MDHEN and CDR2 is SYDVKM. CDR3 length equals 14 residues. CDR3 nucleotide sequence: TGTGCCAGCAGGTTAAGCGGGAGCAACTACGAGCAGTACTTC. Translation gives CASRLSGSNYEQYF.

This chain joins TRBV6-6 and TRBJ2-7, with 7 bases lining up with TRBD1. CDR3 length: 14 amino acids. V gave up 5 bases and J gave up 0 bases; unmatched junction bases: 4. Germline values: CDR1 MNHNY, CDR2 SVGAGI (reference sequence). CDR3 bases: TGTGCCAGCAGTCCGGGACAGTACTCCTACGAGCAGTACTTC. Translation: CASSPGQYSYEQYF.

The genes are TRBV5-1 and TRBJ2-3; 9 nucleotides line up with TRBD2. CDR1 and CDR2 from the germline V gene are SGHRS and YFSETQ. Losses at the gene ends were 0 bases for V and 0 bases for J; bases not matched to a gene: 2. This CDR3 contains 16 residues. Written as DNA, the CDR3 is TGCGCCAGCAGCTTGGGGACTAGCGAGAGCACAGATACGCAGTATTTT. It codes for CASSLGTSESTDTQYF.

This clone was detected only once. This chain uses TRBV4-2 with TRBJ2-7, with D possibly matching TRBD2 (6 bases). This CDR3 contains 16 residues. V was clipped by 4 bases and J by 5 bases, with 21 bases between them. The germline V gene encodes CDR1 LGHNA and CDR2 YNFKEQ. The chain's CDR3 is CASSPRWGLEVNEQYF. DNA of the CDR3: TGTGCCAGCAGCCCAAGGTGGGGACTGGAGGTTAACGAGCAGTACTTC.

This clone was counted only a few times. The J gene is TRBJ2-7, the V gene TRBV28; D gene ambiguous. The CDR3 spans 12 residues. The ends were cut back, 6 bases at V and 3 bases at J, with 9 bases in the middle. Germline V gene data show CDR1 as MDHEN and CDR2 as SYDVKM. CDR3 DNA sequence: TGTGCCAGCAGCGACTTGAGCTACGAGCAGTACTTC. This sequence encodes CASSDLSYEQYF. The full variable domain, completed using reference TRBV28 and TRBJ2-7, is DVKVTQSSRYLVKRTGEKVFLECVQDMDHENMFWYRQDPGLGLRLIYFSYDVKMKEKGDIPEGYSVSREKKERFSLILESASTNQTSMYLCASSDLSYEQYFGPGTRLTVT.

This sequence joins TRBV7-8 and TRBJ1-6; TRBD1 aligns across 7 bases. Trimming removed 3 bases from V and 7 bases from J; junction bases left unmatched: 6. This CDR3 contains 15 residues. CDR1 SGHVS and CDR2 FQNEAQ come from the germline V gene. The CDR3 DNA sequence: TGTGCCAGCAGCTTGGACAGGCTCTCCAATTCACCCCTCCACTTT. This codes for CASSLDRLSNSPLHF.

V gene TRBV7-9 combines with J gene TRBJ1-6, with 9 positions matching TRBD1. The CDR3 sequence is 13 residues long. In germline, CDR1 is SEHNR, CDR2 FQNEAQ (reference sequence). V was clipped by 3 bases and J by 12 bases; unmatched bases: 3. The CDR3 DNA reads as TGTGCCAGCAGCTTCGGGACAGGGCAACCCCTCCACTTT. This translates into CASSFGTGQPLHF.